These T cell receptor beta chains were read from a single sample in a study of cytomegalovirus exposure and HLA in healthy donors. This table comes from immunoSEQ multiplex PCR, and its TCRdb copy is limited to in-frame clones, with some not included. Of under 95,000 clones listed, about 75% were seen once; the top ten hold approximately 2%. The sequencing input was PBMCs. The source is a man aged 35 to 55 in good health and CMV-seronegative. The CDR3 runs from the conserved cysteine through the conserved F or W. A D gene is named only where the DNA matches it firmly. Some rows mark clone size as missing; the rest say once, few, many or name a class of expanded clone.

TRBJ1-1,TRBV6-4,-,TRBD1,CASSDTDRGAEAFF,TGTGCCAGCAGTGACACCGACAGGGGCGCTGAAGCTTTCTTT
TRBJ2-7,TRBV13,-,TRBD1,CASSLEFRTGGPEQYF,TGTGCCAGCAGCTTAGAATTCCGGACAGGGGGTCCCGAGCAGTATTTC
TRBJ2-4,TRBV30,few,TRBD2,CAWGGGDSTKNIQYF,TGTGCCTGGGGCGGGGGGGACAGCACGAAAAACATTCAGTACTTC
TRBJ1-1,TRBV29-1,-,-,CSVDGTLNTEAFF,TGCAGCGTTGACGGGACACTTAACACTGAAGCTTTCTTT
TRBJ2-7,TRBV18,-,-,CASSPPTSGSYEQYF,TGTGCCAGCTCACCACCTACCTCGGGGTCCTACGAGCAGTACTTC
TRBJ2-5,TRBV4-2,-,TRBD2,CASSQDLASGRTQETQYF,TGTGCCAGCAGCCAAGATCTTGCTAGCGGGAGGACCCAAGAGACCCAGTACTTC
TRBJ2-3,TRBV15,few,TRBD1,CATSRDQGQGDTDTQYF,TGTGCCACCAGCAGAGACCAGGGACAGGGGGATACAGATACGCAGTATTTT
TRBJ1-5,TRBV9,-,TRBD1,CASSVTGALGPQHF,TGTGCCAGCAGCGTGACAGGGGCCCTTGGGCCCCAGCATTTT
TRBJ1-1,TRBV9,few,-,CASSVDSGNTEAFF,TGTGCCAGCAGCGTAGATTCAGGGAACACTGAAGCTTTCTTT
TRBJ1-5,TRBV7-9,few,-,CASSLANSYNQPQHF,TGTGCCAGCAGCTTAGCCAACAGTTACAATCAGCCCCAGCATTTT
TRBJ1-1,TRBV5-1,few,-,CASSLGSPSEAFF,TGCGCCAGCAGCTTAGGGAGCCCCTCCGAAGCTTTCTTT
TRBJ1-5,TRBV5-1,few,-,CASSASGDQPQHF,TGCGCCAGCAGCGCCTCAGGGGATCAGCCCCAGCATTTT
TRBJ1-5,TRBV19,-,-,CASSITGTGQPQHF,TGTGCCAGTAGTATCACAGGGACGGGGCAGCCCCAGCATTTT
TRBJ2-7,TRBV6-5,-,-,CASSYAREPPYEQYF,TGTGCCAGCAGTTATGCGCGAGAACCTCCCTACGAGCAGTACTTC
TRBJ2-5,TRBV5-6,once,-,CASSQYDLRETQYF,TGTGCCAGCAGCCAATATGACCTGCGGGAGACCCAGTACTTC
TRBJ1-2,TRBV7-6,-,-,CASSPRRGPEGYTF,TGTGCCAGCAGCCCCAGGCGGGGCCCCGAGGGCTACACCTTC
TRBJ2-1,TRBV7-9,-,-,CASSLVIAHNEQFF,TGTGCCAGCAGCTTAGTTATAGCTCACAATGAGCAGTTCTTC
TRBJ1-5,TRBV6-1,few,-,CASSVLIREEPQHF,TGTGCCAGCAGTGTTCTAATTAGGGAGGAGCCCCAGCATTTT
TRBJ1-2,TRBV29-1,-,TRBD1,CSVETGQANYGYTF,TGCAGCGTTGAAACGGGACAGGCTAACTATGGCTACACCTTC
TRBJ2-2,TRBV10-2,-,TRBD2,CASSALAGDTGELFF,TGCGCCAGCAGTGCGCTAGCGGGGGACACCGGGGAGCTGTTTTTT
TRBJ2-2,TRBV7-8,-,TRBD1,CASTTGQGIAGELFF,TGTGCCAGCACCACGGGACAGGGAATTGCCGGGGAGCTGTTTTTT
TRBJ1-1,TRBV7-9,few,-,CASSEMGAGVSAFF,TGTGCCAGCAGCGAAATGGGCGCGGGGGTGTCAGCTTTCTTT
TRBJ2-5,TRBV7-6,-,-,CASSFTTQETQYF,TGTGCCAGCAGCTTTACCACACAAGAGACCCAGTACTTC
TRBJ1-4,TRBV5-8,-,TRBD1,CASSNHRGTNEKLFF,TGTGCCAGCAGCAACCACAGGGGTACTAATGAAAAACTGTTTTTT
TRBJ2-3,TRBV4-2,once,TRBD2,CASSQVGGGTDTQYF,TGTGCCAGCAGCCAAGTGGGCGGGGGTACAGATACGCAGTATTTT
TRBJ2-2,TRBV30,-,-,CTWSGQTGELFF,TGTACCTGGAGCGGACAAACCGGGGAGCTGTTTTTT
TRBJ2-3,TRBV15,-,-,CATSFSGLTDTQYF,TGTGCCACCAGTTTTAGCGGCCTGACAGATACGCAGTATTTT